The text below deals with one T cell receptor (beta chain). This clone has a handful of counts. The target of this receptor is not known. Base qualities are not at hand, and no much larger clone is one base apart. Participants were included only if at least one PBMC sample before ART initiation and at least two post-ART samples were available. All participants with HIV were treated in the United States of America. Before DNA extraction, cryopreserved samples of about 0.95-11 million PBMC were thawed and then washed. At the time of the earliest PBMC sample, participants with HIV were aged between roughly 20 and 60 years. Per participant, PBMC samples came from 1-4 timepoints prior to ART initiation and 2-8 timepoints following ART initiation, for a median of 7 samples. For every participant, serial HIV viral load, CD4+ T-cell count, ART history and demographic data were obtained. A Qiagen kit on a QIAcube was used to extract genomic DNA from unsorted PBMC, with samples processed in batches of 12.

This sample stems from a study of long-term antiretroviral therapy in people with HIV (dated by TCRdb to between 2021 and 2022). Notes on the research overall: The earliest samples were collected roughly a decade before the 2015 WHO recommendation for immediate ART, at a time when ART was usually postponed until CD4 counts fell. This retrospective serial study examined whether starting ART and sustained HIV suppression were associated with changes in the composition and diversity of the TRB repertoire in peripheral blood. Test extractions of a monoclonal T-cell line alongside 30 to 35 polyclonal samples showed no cross-contamination during QIAcube processing. About 35% of the 30 participants with HIV were female. From 25 to 30 adults with confirmed HIV infection, the cohort provided 150 to 200 cryopreserved PBMC samples, gathered serially across a mean of approximately six years (range 1-12). What the research found in general, with its limitations: Since PBMC availability was limited, sequencing covered only the TCR beta chain, with no alpha chain pairing. Expanded TRB clones identified before ART initiation dominated the repertoire at all time points, although this dominance fluctuated and declined in many PLHIV after ART. CDR3 length ranges in HIV repertoires were narrower than in controls, and network structure suggested an antigen-experienced repertoire with only a slight naive shift after ART. The samples span the years 2004 to 2017, and the ART regimens used may be less effective than current regimens. Because pre-ART samples had limited cell numbers, profiling was done on unsorted PBMC rather than on sorted CD4+ and CD8+ T cells. A significant increase in TRB diversity was found to be associated with ART initiation, although TRB diversity was observed to remain significantly below that of transplant donor controls even after long-term ART. Inferences about post-ART repertoire changes are limited because no data were available on ART adherence, viral resistance or therapy changes.

Unmatched junction bases come to 5, with V trimmed by 9 bases and J by 4 bases. Looking up the germline V gene (reference sequence) yields CDR1 LNHDA and CDR2 SQIVND. There are 12 amino acids in the CDR3, from cysteine to phenylalanine inclusive. Of all the DNA, just the CDR3 is kept, 36 bases in frame from base 1. Sequencing of the TRB variable region was done with the immunoSEQ hsTCRB v3.0 assay at survey level resolution. The target sequencing depth for TRB was about 40,000-50,000 T-cell genomes per sample. An Illumina MiSeq with a v3 150-cycle kit was used to sequence the pooled TRB libraries. From the authors' description of their analysis: Repertoire analysis ran in R within a reproducible Nextflow workflow covering QC, data transformation and analysis. LymphoSeq2, an R package for AIRR-Seq data exploration, was used to implement custom analyses. Four samples that yielded fewer than 5000 total TRB sequences were excluded, so that fewer than 250 HIV repertoires were analyzed. Of the approximately 190 retained HIV repertoires, over 55 were collected before and around 130 after ART initiation. Repertoires were downsampled to 5000 TRB nucleotide sequences, with summary statistics averaged over 100 downsampling iterations. TRB sequences were retained for analysis only if CDR3 regions of at least seven amino acids were present. Diversity was assessed using a clonality score derived from Shannon entropy and using the Gini coefficient. Repertoire networks linked the top 5000 CDR3 amino acid sequences whenever two sequences differed by an edit distance of one. GLIPH2 predicted antigen specificity groups and MHC restriction for TRB CDR3 amino acid sequences. To flag known associations with CMV, EBV, HIV or tissue antigens, CDR3 amino acid sequences were compared against VDJdb and McPAS-TCR. Pre-ART, post-ART and control groups were compared with Wilcoxon signed-rank tests and Holm-Bonferroni correction. Imported from immuneACCESS, the table was reduced by TCRdb to in-frame sequences with V and J called. These copies leave out some clones; in studies compared against another copy, an unresolved V gene accounts for under half, and the cause of the remainder is not known. V, J and clone size derive from that table, while D and trimming were established from the DNA sequence. This sample has about 40,000 clones in its table, and around 85% of those were observed once. Of the sample, 4.5% to 6% is held by the ten largest clones.

This TCR was recovered from a woman aged 45-65 years with HIV. Sequencing was performed on unsorted PBMCs, taken 3.1 years after starting antiretroviral therapy. This sequence uses TRBV19 and TRBJ1-1, and 7 junctional nucleotides match TRBD1. The DNA sequence is as follows: TGTGCCAGCTCCTACAGGGGCACTGAAGCTTTCTTT. Translated, it gives CASSYRGTEAFF. This CDR3, with the reference TRBV19 and TRBJ1-1 proteins standing in past its ends, gives the full variable domain DGGITQSPKYLFRKEGQNVTLSCEQNLNHDAMYWYRQDPGQGLRLIYYSQIVNDFQKGDIAEGYSVSREKKESFPLTVTSAQKNPTAFYLCASSYRGTEAFFGQGTRLTVV.